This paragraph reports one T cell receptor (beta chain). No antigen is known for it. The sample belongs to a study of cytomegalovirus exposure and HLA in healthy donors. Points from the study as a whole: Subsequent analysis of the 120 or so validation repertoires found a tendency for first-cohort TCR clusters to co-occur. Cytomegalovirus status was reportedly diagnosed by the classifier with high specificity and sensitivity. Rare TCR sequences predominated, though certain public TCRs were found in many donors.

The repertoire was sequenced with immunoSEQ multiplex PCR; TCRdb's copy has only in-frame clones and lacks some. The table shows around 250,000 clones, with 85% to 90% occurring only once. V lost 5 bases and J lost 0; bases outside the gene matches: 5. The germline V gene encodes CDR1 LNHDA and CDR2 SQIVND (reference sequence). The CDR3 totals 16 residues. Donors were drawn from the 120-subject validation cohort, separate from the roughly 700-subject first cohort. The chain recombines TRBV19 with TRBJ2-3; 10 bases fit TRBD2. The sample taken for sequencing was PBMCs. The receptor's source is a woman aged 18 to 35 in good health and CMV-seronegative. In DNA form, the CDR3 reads TGTGCCAGTAGTTTGGGACTAGCGAGGAGCACAGATACGCAGTATTTT. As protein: CASSLGLARSTDTQYF.